This T cell receptor (beta chain) is drawn from a study of T cells expressing NK-cell markers. In the study overall: HCMV seropositivity marked seven of the eight sequenced donors; one was seronegative.

In germline, CDR1 is KGHSH, CDR2 LQKENI. The CDR3 has 15 amino acids. It was by 5'RACE template switching with UMIs that TCR beta cDNA was made. Following a re-call of the 5' RACE reads, TCRdb has one entry per CDR3 protein and lacks DNA. There are 350,000 to 450,000 distinct CDR3 sequences in the sample, with around 5.2% held by the top ten. J is TRBJ2-2 and V is TRBV18; TCRdb designates TRBD1, a call that cannot be tested without DNA. Sample: blood T cells: a sorted CD56 or NKG2C T cell subset, CD4+ or CD8+ T cells, or bulk PBMC T cells (not recorded which). The TCR comes from a man aged 18-70 years in good health. CDR3 sequence reads: CASSPRGRIPGELFF.